This T cell receptor (beta chain) was observed in a study of cytomegalovirus exposure and HLA in healthy donors. Study-level information: Prior work identified under 130 million unique TCR beta sequences in roughly 190 million T cells.

PCR primers comprised 60 Vbeta and 13 Jbeta primers. Sequenced by immunoSEQ multiplex PCR; TCRdb stores in-frame clones only, minus some. The sample holds about 100,000 clones, under 85% seen once. The specimen was PBMCs. The sequence derives from a woman aged 40 to 50 in good health and CMV-seronegative.

In nucleotides, the CDR3 is TGCAGCGTGGACTTGGGACAGGGGGGAGAAAAACTGTTTTTT. Amino acid sequence: CSVDLGQGGEKLFF. The V and J genes are TRBV29-1 and TRBJ1-4; 11 bases fit TRBD1. The CDR3 length is 14 residues. Germline CDR1 reads SQVTM; CDR2 reads ANQGSEA. Trimming removed 6 bases from V and 8 bases from J; junction bases left unmatched: 8.